The 16 T cell receptor beta chains below all came from one sample that was sequenced in a study of cytomegalovirus exposure and HLA in healthy donors. It was with 60 Vbeta and 13 Jbeta primers that the PCR ran. Repertoires were generated with immunoSEQ multiplex PCR, while TCRdb's copy carries only in-frame clones and drops some. This sample has 90,000 to 140,000 clones, with nearly 85% found just once. Sequenced sample: PBMCs. All receptors come from a man aged 18 to 35 in good health and CMV-seronegative.

This sequence joins TRBV9 and TRBJ1-2; 8 nucleotides align to TRBD1. J gave up 4 bases and V 0 bases, and 2 bases lay outside the gene matches. The CDR3 loop spans 14 amino acids. Germline lookup yields CDR1 SGDLS and CDR2 YYNGEE. The CDR3 nucleotides read TGTGCCAGCAGCGTAGGGACAGGGTCCTATGGCTACACCTTC. This sequence encodes CASSVGTGSYGYTF.

Within the sample, this clone is medium-sized. The identical CDR3 is also encoded by other nucleotide sequences in the sample. The rearrangement uses TRBV9 and TRBJ1-1; D unclear. This CDR3 contains 16 residues. From germline, CDR1 is SGDLS and CDR2 YYNGEE. V lost 0 bases and J 5 bases, leaving 17 bases between the germline ends. CDR3 protein: CASSVGRGWGGTEAFF. CDR3 DNA sequence: TGTGCCAGCAGCGTAGGCCGGGGATGGGGAGGGACTGAAGCTTTCTTT.

This clone was found a few times. The chain recombines TRBV5-1 with TRBJ1-1, with unresolved D. This CDR3 has 12 amino acids. The V end was cut by 2 bases, the J end by 1 base, with 3 bases between. CDR1 is SGHRS, CDR2 YFSETQ, per germline. CDR3 sequence: CASSLQNTEAFF. In nucleotides, the CDR3 is TGCGCCAGCAGCTTACAGAACACTGAAGCTTTCTTT.

The chain employs TRBV5-6 and TRBJ2-2; TRBD2 agrees at 7 bases. In germline, CDR1 is SGHDT, CDR2 YYEEEE. The CDR3 extends over 16 amino acids. The J segment lost 7 bases and the V segment lost 1 base, leaving 10 bases of the junction unmatched. The CDR3 coding sequence is TGTGCCAGCAGCTTGAATCCGGGACTATGGTACGGGGAGCTGTTTTTT. It encodes CASSLNPGLWYGELFF.

This clone appeared once. The genes are TRBV14 and TRBJ2-3; TRBD2 agrees at 13 bases. The CDR3 has 15 amino acids. Germline-derived CDR1 and CDR2 are SGHDN and FVKESK. With V trimmed by 4 bases and J by 6 bases, 4 bases remained unmatched. This chain's CDR3 is CASSRGLAGADTQYF. Written as DNA, the CDR3 is TGTGCCAGCAGCCGCGGACTAGCGGGAGCCGATACGCAGTATTTT.

The gene calls are TRBV6-4 and TRBJ2-3; 13 bases align to TRBD2. The CDR3 runs to 16 residues. Germline lookup yields CDR1 MRHNA and CDR2 SNTAGT. The J segment lost 3 bases and the V segment lost 5 bases, leaving 5 bases of the junction unmatched. CDR3 loop: CASSLTSGGKTDTQYF. The CDR3 DNA follows: TGTGCCAGCAGTCTGACTAGCGGGGGGAAGACAGATACGCAGTATTTT.

V usage is TRBV18 and J usage is TRBJ2-7; 7 positions agree with TRBD1. J was trimmed by 2 bases and V by 1 base; bases with no gene match: 11. This CDR3 comprises 17 residues. Per the germline V gene, CDR1 is KGHSH and CDR2 is LQKENI. Here the CDR3 reads CASSPLFTGAGAYEQYF. CDR3 DNA: TGTGCCAGCTCACCACTCTTTACAGGGGCAGGGGCCTACGAGCAGTACTTC. The full variable domain, rest sourced from reference TRBV18 and TRBJ2-7, is NAGVMQNPRHLVRRRGQEARLRCSPMKGHSHVYWYRQLPEEGLKFMVYLQKENIIDESGMPKERFSAEFPKEGPSILRIQQVVRGDSAAYFCASSPLFTGAGAYEQYFGPGTRLTVT.

J is TRBJ1-2 and V is TRBV7-3; 7 bases map to TRBD1. The CDR3 extends over 12 amino acids. The V segment lost 6 bases and the J segment 6 bases; nucleotides outside the gene matches: 4. The germline gives CDR1 SGHTA, CDR2 FQGTGA. CDR3 protein: CASSFQGDGYTF. CDR3 DNA sequence: TGTGCCAGCAGTTTCCAGGGGGATGGCTACACCTTC.

The chain employs TRBV7-9 and TRBJ1-1; perhaps TRBD1 as D (6 bases). CDR1 SEHNR and CDR2 FQNEAQ come from the germline V gene (reference sequence). Trimming shortened V by 3 bases and J by 3 bases, and 11 bases separated the two germline ends. The CDR3 extends over 14 amino acids. CDR3 coding DNA: TGTGCCAGCAGCTTTGCTCCAGGGGACACTGAAGCTTTCTTT. As protein: CASSFAPGDTEAFF. Full variable domain (rest looked up from reference TRBV7-9 and TRBJ1-1): DTGVSQNPRHKITKRGQNVTFRCDPISEHNRLYWYRQTLGQGPEFLTYFQNEAQLEKSRLLSDRFSAERPKGSFSTLEIQRTEQGDSAMYLCASSFAPGDTEAFFGQGTRLTVV.

The chain carries TRBV19 and TRBJ2-7; 11 bases are shared with TRBD1. J lost 9 bases, V lost 6 bases, and 10 bases had no gene match. Germline V lookup: CDR1 LNHDA, CDR2 SQIVND (reference sequence). CDR3 length: 14 residues. The CDR3 spells CASRRTGGVFGQYF. Written as DNA, the CDR3 is TGTGCCAGTAGGAGGACAGGGGGCGTTTTCGGGCAGTACTTC.

The chain couples TRBV13 to TRBJ2-1, with D maybe TRBD2 (6 bases). Per germline, CDR1 PRHDT and CDR2 FYEKMQ (reference sequence). Trimming left V 5 bases short and J 10 bases short, with 15 bases between. The CDR3 has 13 residues. In nucleotides, the CDR3 is TGTGCCAGCAGCCCCCGGGGGACGGGGGAGCAGTTCTTC. This codes for CASSPRGTGEQFF.

This sequence joins TRBV5-1 and TRBJ2-2, with TRBD2 matching 12 bases. This CDR3 region has 15 residues. The J segment lost 5 bases and the V segment lost 4 bases, leaving 3 bases of the junction unmatched. Germline assignment: CDR1 SGHRS and CDR2 YFSETQ. DNA of the CDR3: TGCGCCAGCAGCCCTACTAGCGGGAGGACCGGGGAGCTGTTTTTT. Its translation is CASSPTSGRTGELFF.

This sequence joins TRBV5-1 and TRBJ1-1; D may be TRBD1 (6 bases). The ends were cut back, 4 bases at V and 1 base at J, with 14 bases in the middle. The germline gives CDR1 SGHRS, CDR2 YFSETQ. CDR3 length: 15 amino acids. Here the CDR3 reads CASSPPGQGNTEAFF. In DNA, the CDR3 is TGCGCCAGCAGCCCCCCGGGACAAGGGAACACTGAAGCTTTCTTT.

This clone was seen more than once but under ten times. The chain is built from TRBV4-3 and TRBJ2-7; D is unclear. Trimming removed 1 base from V and 4 bases from J, with 14 bases in between. Germline-derived CDR1 and CDR2 are LGHNA and YSLEER. CDR3 size: 15 residues. Here the CDR3 reads CASSQVVSRRYEQYF. CDR3 DNA sequence: TGCGCCAGCAGCCAAGTGGTGTCTAGAAGGTACGAGCAGTACTTC.

This chain joins TRBV7-3 and TRBJ1-5; 12 nucleotides align to TRBD1. With 5 bases clipped from V and 7 bases from J, the junction kept 12 bases outside the gene matches. Germline assignment: CDR1 SGHTA and CDR2 FQGTGA. This CDR3 is 17 amino acids long. The CDR3 DNA reads TGTGCCAGCAGCCCTCGTAAGGGACAGGGGGCGCGACAGCCCCAGCATTTT. Amino acid sequence: CASSPRKGQGARQPQHF.

This sequence joins TRBV28 and TRBJ1-1, with a possible D match to TRBD1 (5 bases). Germline V gene data show CDR1 as MDHEN and CDR2 as SYDVKM. V was pared by 0 bases and J by 0 bases, with 11 bases between. CDR3 length equals 16 residues. CDR3 protein: CASSLWQTGMNTEAFF. CDR3 DNA: TGTGCCAGCAGTTTATGGCAAACAGGTATGAACACTGAAGCTTTCTTT. The full variable domain, its missing parts supplied by reference TRBV28 and TRBJ1-1, is DVKVTQSSRYLVKRTGEKVFLECVQDMDHENMFWYRQDPGLGLRLIYFSYDVKMKEKGDIPEGYSVSREKKERFSLILESASTNQTSMYLCASSLWQTGMNTEAFFGQGTRLTVV.